Listed here are 30 T cell receptor beta chains from one sample, sequenced in a study of memory CD4+ T cells and cytomegalovirus serostatus. The sort gate was single viable CD3+CD4+CD8-CD45RO+ cells for memory CD4+ T cells. Sequencing used immunoSEQ multiplex PCR; TCRdb keeps in-frame clones, though not all of them. Of about 58,000 clones in the sample, around 82% were seen once. The source material was memory CD4+ T cells from blood. These TCRs come from an adult in good health and CMV-seronegative. Some clones in this sample may be carry-over from other donors' samples.

The rearrangement joins TRBV4-3 to TRBJ2-3; the D is unclear. The CDR3 is made up of 14 amino acids. Trimming pared 4 bases from V and 1 base from J, leaving 9 bases between. Per the germline V gene, CDR1 is LGHNA and CDR2 is YSLEER. CDR3 sequence (DNA): TGCGCCAGCAGCCCCGGTTTTGGCACAGATACGCAGTATTTT. Its protein is CASSPGFGTDTQYF.

Details on this clone: At the DNA level, this CDR3 is encoded by other sequences in the same sample as well. The chain combines TRBV7-3 with TRBJ2-2; 8 bases map to TRBD2. The CDR3 consists of 13 residues. Germline V gives CDR1 SGHTA, CDR2 FQGTGA. The ends lost 5 bases at V and 6 bases at J; junction bases unmatched: 2. This chain's CDR3 is CASSLGLAGELFF. CDR3 sequence (DNA): TGTGCCAGCAGCCTGGGACTAGCCGGGGAGCTGTTTTTT.

CDR3: CASSLTPPGPSEQYF. The CDR3 coding sequence is TGTGCCAGCTCACTTACCCCTCCGGGACCGTCCGAGCAGTACTTC. This chain links TRBV18 with TRBJ2-7; D might be TRBD1 or TRBD2, each matching 5 bases. Looked up from germline, CDR1 is KGHSH and CDR2 is LQKENI. Trimming took off 4 bases at V and 6 bases at J, with 19 bases between the two ends. The CDR3 is 15 amino acids. Based on the CDR3 plus reference TRBV18 and TRBJ2-7, the full variable domain is NAGVMQNPRHLVRRRGQEARLRCSPMKGHSHVYWYRQLPEEGLKFMVYLQKENIIDESGMPKERFSAEFPKEGPSILRIQQVVRGDSAAYFCASSLTPPGPSEQYFGPGTRLTVT.

This clone was picked up one time. V usage is TRBV2 and J usage is TRBJ2-1, with 8 bases matching TRBD1. This CDR3 is built from 13 residues. Trimming removed 5 bases from V and 7 bases from J; junction bases left unmatched: 4. Germline V lookup: CDR1 SNHLY, CDR2 FYNNEI. CDR3 DNA: TGTGCCAGCAGTAACAGGGGGATGAATGAGCAGTTCTTC. It specifies CASSNRGMNEQFF. Drawing the rest from reference TRBV2 and TRBJ2-1, the complete variable domain is EPEVTQTPSHQVTQMGQEVILRCVPISNHLYFYWYRQILGQKVEFLVSFYNNEISEKSEIFDDQFSVERPDGSNFTLKIRSTKLEDSAMYFCASSNRGMNEQFFGPGTRLTVL.

The chain is built from TRBV15 and TRBJ1-1, with TRBD1 matching 9 bases. The CDR3 runs 19 residues. The V and J ends lost 3 bases and 0 bases, in that order; junction bases with no gene match: 14. In germline, CDR1 is LNHNV, CDR2 YYDKDF (reference sequence). In nucleotides, the CDR3 is TGTGCCACCAGCAGCTCCAGGGAGTGGACAGGGGCAATGAACACTGAAGCTTTCTTT. Translation gives CATSSSREWTGAMNTEAFF.

The V and J genes are TRBV9 and TRBJ2-1; a weak D match, TRBD1 (6 bases). Trimming pared 4 bases from V and 1 base from J, leaving 30 bases between. The CDR3 spans 21 residues. Germline V lookup: CDR1 SGDLS, CDR2 YYNGEE. For the CDR3, the DNA is TGTGCCAGCAGCTCCTACTCACAGGGCTTTGGGAGACGGGGTTCCTACAATGAGCAGTTCTTC. Its translation: CASSSYSQGFGRRGSYNEQFF.

The chain joins TRBV27 to TRBJ1-1; possibly TRBD1 for D (6 bases). This CDR3 contains 14 residues. CDR1 is MNHEY and CDR2 is SMNVEV in the germline V gene (reference sequence). V was cut by 4 bases and J by 0 bases, with 9 bases left in between. CDR3 sequence (DNA): TGTGCCAGCAGTTACAGGGCGCTGAACACTGAAGCTTTCTTT. Encoded protein: CASSYRALNTEAFF.

The chain has TRBV21-1 and TRBJ2-4; the table assigns TRBD1, which was not confirmed against the DNA. TRBV21-1 is a known pseudogene. The CDR3 is 17 residues long. The CDR3 loop reads CASSKRQGQGKRNIQYF. CDR3 sequence (DNA): TGTGCCAGCAGCAAGAGACAGGGGCAAGGTAAGAGAAACATTCAGTACTTC.

V and J are TRBV5-4 and TRBJ2-7, with D possibly called TRBD1 or TRBD2 (5 bases each). Deletions cut 3 bases from V and 3 bases from J, with 16 bases between. The CDR3 contains 15 residues. CDR1 and CDR2 (germline): SGHNT, YYREEE (reference sequence). The CDR3 DNA reads as TGTGCCAGCAGCTCGGGGCTCCGAGGCGACTACGAGCAGTACTTC. Translated, it gives CASSSGLRGDYEQYF. Based on the CDR3 plus reference TRBV5-4 and TRBJ2-7, the full variable domain is ETGVTQSPTHLIKTRGQQVTLRCSSQSGHNTVSWYQQALGQGPQFIFQYYREEENGRGNFPPRFSGLQFPNYSSELNVNALELDDSALYLCASSSGLRGDYEQYFGPGTRLTVT.

This chain joins TRBV23-1 and TRBJ1-5, with 9 bases matching TRBD1. TRBV23-1 is marked as an open reading frame, function uncertain. Germline trimming cut 7 bases from V and 6 bases from J; bases unmatched to any gene: 16. CDR3 length: 17 amino acids. CDR3 bases: TGCGCCAGCATCCCGGACAGGGGAGGCGGTGTAGGTCAGCCCCAGCATTTT. Encoded protein: CASIPDRGGGVGQPQHF.

The chain employs TRBV5-1 and TRBJ2-1, with 10 bases fitting TRBD1. The J segment lost 3 bases and the V segment lost 0 bases, leaving 3 bases of the junction unmatched. CDR1 SGHRS and CDR2 YFSETQ come from the germline V gene. The CDR3 loop spans 16 amino acids. CDR3 loop: CASSLGGTGDYNEQFF. Here the CDR3 DNA reads TGCGCCAGCAGCTTGGGTGGGACAGGGGACTACAATGAGCAGTTCTTC.

The chain carries TRBV5-1 and TRBJ2-2; no reliable D call. V gave up 5 bases and J gave up 4 bases, with 18 bases separating them. Germline-derived CDR1 and CDR2 are SGHRS and YFSETQ. The CDR3 has 16 residues. As DNA, the CDR3 is TGCGCCAGCAGACTTGACGGTTCCAGACCCACCGGGGAGCTGTTTTTT. This sequence encodes CASRLDGSRPTGELFF.

The chain has TRBV6-6 and TRBJ2-3; D is perhaps TRBD2 (6 bases). Trimming cost V 4 bases and J 5 bases, with 10 bases left between them. Germline V gene data show CDR1 as MNHNY and CDR2 as SVGAGI (reference sequence). The CDR3 runs 13 residues. This CDR3 reads CASSSGLKDTQYF. CDR3 nucleotide sequence: TGTGCCAGCAGTTCTGGACTAAAAGATACGCAGTATTTT.

V and J are TRBV4-1 and TRBJ2-1; possibly TRBD2 for D (6 bases). Germline lookup yields CDR1 MGHRA and CDR2 YSYEKL. This CDR3 spans 17 amino acids. Trimming took 1 base from V and 3 from J, leaving 16 bases between them. CDR3 amino acids: CASSQGKTRTLYNEQFF. DNA of the CDR3: TGCGCCAGCAGCCAAGGGAAGACTAGAACGCTCTACAATGAGCAGTTCTTC.

The chain has TRBV18 and TRBJ2-1; 12 nucleotides line up with TRBD2. After removal of 3 bases from V and 7 bases from J, the junction contained 13 bases not matched to a gene. The CDR3 is made up of 18 amino acids. CDR1 is KGHSH, CDR2 LQKENI, per germline. CDR3 loop: CASSPRHTTSGGGNEQFF. Written as DNA, the CDR3 is TGTGCCAGCTCACCCCGTCACACGACTAGCGGGGGTGGGAATGAGCAGTTCTTC.

V is TRBV5-1 and J is TRBJ2-5, with D perhaps matching TRBD2 (6 bases). CDR1 and CDR2 (germline): SGHRS, YFSETQ. The CDR3 has 14 residues. Trimming shortened V by 0 bases and J by 5 bases, and 11 bases separated the two germline ends. The CDR3 spells CASSLASEGETQYF. DNA for the CDR3: TGCGCCAGCAGCTTGGCCTCGGAGGGGGAGACCCAGTACTTC.

The gene calls are TRBV15 and TRBJ2-3; TRBD1 or TRBD2 may be the D gene (6 bases each). The CDR3 loop spans 15 amino acids. The germline gives CDR1 LNHNV, CDR2 YYDKDF (reference sequence). Trimming took 10 bases from V and 4 from J, leaving 21 bases between them. The CDR3 DNA reads TGTGCCAGTGGCCGAGGCGGGACAAGCTCAGATACGCAGTATTTT. Protein sequence: CASGRGGTSSDTQYF.

The chain uses TRBV20-1 and TRBJ2-3, with D unclear. The V end was cut by 1 base, the J end by 9 bases, with 8 bases between. Per germline, CDR1 DFQATT and CDR2 SNEGSKA (reference sequence). This CDR3 is built from 11 residues. CDR3 DNA sequence: TGCAGTGCTAGAGGACCGGTAACGCAGTATTTT. This gives the protein CSARGPVTQYF.

This clone has more than one count but fewer than ten. This sequence joins TRBV10-2 and TRBJ1-1; D gene ambiguous. Trimming took off 0 bases at V and 6 bases at J, with 8 bases between the two ends. The length of the CDR3 is 13 residues. Per germline, CDR1 WSHSY and CDR2 SAAADI. In DNA form, the CDR3 reads TGCGCCAGCAGTGAGTCTGGGTTCGCTGAAGCTTTCTTT. Translating gives CASSESGFAEAFF.

This clone was counted a single time. The rearrangement uses TRBV30 and TRBJ1-2, with D maybe TRBD1 (5 bases). Deletions cut 3 bases from V and 8 bases from J, with 19 bases between. This CDR3 region has 14 residues. Germline values: CDR1 GTSNPN, CDR2 SVGIG (reference sequence). As DNA, the CDR3 is TGTGCCTGGAGCCCGTCCGGGACTCAAACAGGCTACACCTTC. Protein sequence: CAWSPSGTQTGYTF.

This clone has just a few counts. The chain carries TRBV7-2 and TRBJ1-5, with D possibly TRBD1 on 5 matching bases. Germline CDR1 and CDR2: SGHTA and FQGNSA. Trimming removed 5 bases at V and 7 bases at J, with 15 bases between. The CDR3 consists of 14 residues. The CDR3 loop reads CASSTGPIPQPQHF. In nucleotides, the CDR3 is TGTGCCAGCAGCACGGGACCTATACCCCAGCCCCAGCATTTT.

The rearrangement joins TRBV27 to TRBJ1-6; TRBD1 agrees at 9 bases. Unmatched junction bases numbered 7, after V lost 6 bases and J lost 10 bases. From germline, CDR1 is MNHEY and CDR2 SMNVEV (reference sequence). The CDR3 totals 14 residues. Here the CDR3 DNA reads TGTGCCAGCAGAGCCACAGGGGGCCTATCACCCCTCCACTTT. Protein product: CASRATGGLSPLHF.

The V call is TRBV5-1, the J call TRBJ2-3; 8 bases line up with TRBD2. The germline gives CDR1 SGHRS, CDR2 YFSETQ. This CDR3 is built from 13 residues. The V gene end was trimmed by 7 bases and the J gene end by 6 bases; junction bases not matched to a gene: 7. For the CDR3, the DNA is TGCGCCAGCGATAGCGGGGCCATGGATACGCAGTATTTT. It yields the protein CASDSGAMDTQYF.

The count of this clone is one. The V call is TRBV5-4, the J call TRBJ2-3; no reliable D call. CDR1 SGHNT and CDR2 YYREEE come from the germline V gene (reference sequence). The V and J ends lost 0 bases and 5 bases respectively, with 10 bases between them. This CDR3 comprises 14 residues. The CDR3 loop is CASSLDGVGDTQYF. In DNA form, the CDR3 reads TGTGCCAGCAGCTTGGATGGGGTAGGAGATACGCAGTATTTT.

V is TRBV7-3 and J is TRBJ2-7; tentative D call: TRBD1 (6 bases). CDR1 is SGHTA and CDR2 is FQGTGA in the germline V gene. The CDR3 length is 17 residues. The V end lost 2 bases, the J end lost 4 bases, and 21 bases lay between the germline ends. CDR3 sequence reads: CASSLGPPGVGQYEQYF. CDR3 DNA sequence: TGTGCCAGCAGCTTAGGACCCCCCGGGGTGGGACAATACGAGCAGTACTTC.

This chain uses TRBV7-8 with TRBJ1-1; D possibly corresponds to TRBD1 (5 bases). Trimming shortened V by 2 bases and J by 2 bases, and 15 bases separated the two germline ends. CDR1 is SGHVS, CDR2 FQNEAQ, per germline. This CDR3 spans 16 amino acids. CDR3 sequence (DNA): TGTGCCAGCAGCTTAAGAGGCAGGGTACGTAACACTGAAGCTTTCTTT. Translated, it gives CASSLRGRVRNTEAFF.

CDR3 coding DNA: TGTGCCAGCAGTCATAACGGACAGAACTATGGCTACACCTTC. Translating it yields CASSHNGQNYGYTF. This chain connects TRBV6-6 to TRBJ1-2; D is perhaps TRBD1 (6 bases). This CDR3 is 14 amino acids long. The germline V gene has CDR1 MNHNY and CDR2 SVGAGI (reference sequence). Trimming removed 5 bases from V and 2 bases from J, with 12 bases in between.

This clone has more than one count but fewer than ten. This chain links TRBV9 with TRBJ2-7, with 7 nucleotides matching TRBD2. V trimming: 0 bases; J trimming: 3 bases; junction bases outside the gene matches: 3. The CDR3 runs to 14 residues. Germline V gives CDR1 SGDLS, CDR2 YYNGEE. CDR3 sequence: CASSVASGDYEQYF. The CDR3 DNA sequence: TGTGCCAGCAGCGTAGCCAGCGGGGACTACGAGCAGTACTTC.

The V and J genes are TRBV28 and TRBJ2-7; TRBD2 is a possible D gene (6 bases). The ends were cut back, 6 bases at V and 1 base at J, with 13 bases in the middle. There are 14 residues in the CDR3. The germline V gene encodes CDR1 MDHEN and CDR2 SYDVKM. The CDR3 loop is CASRPVGGSYEQYF. The CDR3, as DNA: TGTGCCAGCAGACCCGTCGGAGGGTCCTACGAGCAGTACTTC.

The V call is TRBV4-1, the J call TRBJ2-5; 11 nucleotides line up with TRBD1. The CDR3 spans 16 residues. Germline loops: CDR1 MGHRA, CDR2 YSYEKL. V trimming: 0 bases; J trimming: 1 base; junction bases outside the gene matches: 1. DNA of the CDR3: TGCGCCAGCAGCCAAGAAGGGACAGGGGGCCAAGAGACCCAGTACTTC. Amino acids: CASSQEGTGGQETQYF.